This entry lists 2 T cell receptor beta chains sequenced from one sample in a study of somatic mutations in cytotoxic T cells in rheumatoid arthritis. Assay: immunoSEQ multiplex PCR; the TCRdb copy retains only in-frame clones and omits some. The table lists under 25,000 clones, 85% of them singletons. Specimen: CD8+ T cells sorted from blood. The receptors originated from a woman aged 40 to 50 with rheumatoid arthritis.

V gene TRBV6-4 combines with J gene TRBJ2-3; weak D call: TRBD1 (6 bases). This CDR3 is built from 15 residues. Per the germline V gene, CDR1 is MRHNA and CDR2 is SNTAGT. Deletions cut 3 bases from V and 2 bases from J, with 12 bases between. DNA for the CDR3: TGTGCCAGCAGTGAAAAAGGGACATTCACAGATACGCAGTATTTT. This translates into CASSEKGTFTDTQYF.

V and J are TRBV14 and TRBJ2-7; D might be TRBD2 (6 bases). Trimming left V 5 bases short and J 3 bases short, with 14 bases between. The CDR3 consists of 14 residues. Germline V gene sequence: CDR1 SGHDN, CDR2 FVKESK. CDR3 amino acids: CASSYSGDDYEQYF. CDR3 coding DNA: TGTGCCAGCAGCTACTCGGGGGACGACTACGAGCAGTACTTC.